The entry below describes one TCR beta chain. A single base separates this from a much larger clone, so it may be a read error. The CDR3 is made up of 15 amino acids. CDR1 MNHEY and CDR2 SVGEGT come from the germline V gene. The entry originates in a study of tumor and adjacent non-tumor tissue in lung cancer. A modified ARM-PCR protocol with three rounds of nested PCR amplified TCRbeta. TCRdb passed the multiplex PCR reads through MiXCR, listing each CDR3 protein once. This table has approximately 100,000 distinct CDR3 sequences, 50% to 70% appearing once. The template was RNA from unsorted bulk tissue. More than 3 cm separated this lung sample from the edge of the tumor.

The receptor was derived from a man aged 30 to 39 with non-small cell lung cancer. J is TRBJ1-5 and V is TRBV6-2 or TRBV6-3; TRBD1 might be the D (5 bases). Sequences were obtained from distant non-tumor lung tissue. The CDR3 reads CANSYEGARDLPQHF. CDR3 nucleotides: TGTGCCAACAGTTACGAAGGGGCGAGGGATTTGCCCCAGCATTTT.